The 23 T cell receptor beta chains presented below share a single source sample, sequenced in a study of cytomegalovirus exposure and HLA in healthy donors. With 60 Vbeta and 13 Jbeta primers, the PCR was carried out. TCRdb keeps only in-frame clones here, not all; method: immunoSEQ multiplex PCR. The repertoire holds about 250,000 clones, with around 80% as singletons. Specimen: PBMCs. These receptors were collected from a boy between 10 and 17 years old in good health and CMV-seronegative.

The V gene is TRBV18, the J gene TRBJ2-1, with 8 positions matching TRBD2. There are 15 residues in the CDR3. CDR1 KGHSH and CDR2 LQKENI come from the germline V gene. V lost 5 bases to trimming and J lost 4 bases; unmatched junction nucleotides: 7. CDR3 DNA: TGTGCCAGCTCATTACTAGCGGCCGATTACAATGAGCAGTTCTTC. Translation: CASSLLAADYNEQFF.

There are a few counts of this clone. The chain has TRBV5-5 and TRBJ2-1, with 9 positions matching TRBD2. From germline, CDR1 is SGHKS and CDR2 YYEKEE (reference sequence). V gave up 2 bases and J gave up 4 bases; unmatched junction bases: 4. The CDR3 covers 15 residues. The CDR3 bases are TGTGCCAGCAGCTTTAGCGGGGGCAATTACAATGAGCAGTTCTTC. This codes for CASSFSGGNYNEQFF. The variable domain in full, completed from reference TRBV5-5 and TRBJ2-1, reads DAGVTQSPTHLIKTRGQQVTLRCSPISGHKSVSWYQQVLGQGPQFIFQYYEKEERGRGNFPDRFSARQFPNYSSELNVNALLLGDSALYLCASSFSGGNYNEQFFGPGTRLTVL.

This rearrangement joins TRBV4-1 to TRBJ1-2, with D unclear. Trimming removed 0 bases from V and 3 bases from J, with 11 bases in between. Germline CDR1 and CDR2: MGHRA and YSYEKL. The CDR3 covers 15 residues. The CDR3 here is CASSQEEGRDYGYTF. CDR3 nucleotide sequence: TGCGCCAGCAGCCAAGAAGAAGGGAGGGACTATGGCTACACCTTC.

CDR3: CASSRRDYEQYF. Here the CDR3 DNA reads TGTGCCAGTAGTAGGAGAGACTACGAGCAGTACTTC. This chain links TRBV19 with TRBJ2-7; D is undetermined. Trimming removed 4 bases at V and 3 bases at J, with 7 bases between. CDR1 is LNHDA, CDR2 SQIVND, per germline (reference sequence). This CDR3 contains 12 residues.

The V and J genes are TRBV25-1 and TRBJ1-3, with D hard to call. The germline gives CDR1 MGHDK, CDR2 SYGVNS. With 3 bases removed from V and 2 bases from J, the gap between germline ends came to 5 bases. The CDR3 spans 13 residues. In DNA, the CDR3 is TGTGCCAGCAGTGAGCCAGCTGGAAACACCATATATTTT. Protein: CASSEPAGNTIYF.

The chain links TRBV5-1 to TRBJ2-1, with 8 bases aligning to TRBD2. The CDR3 length is 15 residues. V trimming: 6 bases; J trimming: 6 bases; junction bases outside the gene matches: 11. Per germline, CDR1 SGHRS and CDR2 YFSETQ. DNA of the CDR3: TGCGCCAGCATGGCGGGGGGCACTGAGGGCAATGAGCAGTTCTTC. This codes for CASMAGGTEGNEQFF.

The CDR3 protein is CASSLTGEETQYF. CDR3 nucleotides: TGCGCCAGCAGCTTGACAGGGGAAGAGACCCAGTACTTC. The chain combines TRBV5-1 with TRBJ2-5; 7 positions match TRBD1. Germline V lookup: CDR1 SGHRS, CDR2 YFSETQ. The ends lost 1 base at V and 3 bases at J; junction bases unmatched: 0. The CDR3 loop spans 13 amino acids.

The chain uses TRBV6-1 and TRBJ1-1, with 7 bases fitting TRBD1. V lost 5 bases, J lost 1 base, and 4 bases stayed unmatched. CDR3 length: 14 amino acids. Germline V gene lookup returns CDR1 MNHNS and CDR2 SASEGT. The CDR3 DNA is TGTGCCAGCAGTATAGACAGGGCGAACACTGAAGCTTTCTTT. Translated, it gives CASSIDRANTEAFF.

This chain connects TRBV30 to TRBJ2-2, with TRBD2 matching 7 bases. J was trimmed by 2 bases and V by 0 bases; bases with no gene match: 3. The germline V gene has CDR1 GTSNPN and CDR2 SVGIG (reference sequence). CDR3 length: 15 amino acids. CDR3 sequence reads: CAWSVWTRNTGELFF. The CDR3 bases are TGTGCCTGGAGTGTGTGGACTAGAAACACCGGGGAGCTGTTTTTT.

This clone has just a few counts. The rearrangement uses TRBV6-1 and TRBJ2-1; TRBD1 aligns across 8 bases. Germline V gene lookup returns CDR1 MNHNS and CDR2 SASEGT. V lost 2 bases, J lost 1 base, and 19 bases stayed unmatched. The CDR3 length is 21 residues. The CDR3 here is CASSELTPGQAQGGSYNEQFF. The CDR3 region has the DNA TGTGCCAGCAGTGAATTAACTCCGGGACAGGCTCAGGGGGGATCCTACAATGAGCAGTTCTTC.

In this sample, this clone turned up once. The chain has TRBV5-1 and TRBJ1-6; no definite D call. With 10 bases removed from V and 10 bases from J, the gap between germline ends came to 33 bases. Germline V CDR1 and CDR2: SGHRS, YFSETQ. The CDR3 is 18 residues long. Written as DNA, the CDR3 is TGCGCCCGCTTTTACACGGGAATCCACGGCCTCATGTTATCACCCCTCCACTTT. Amino acid sequence: CARFYTGIHGLMLSPLHF.

The rearrangement uses TRBV4-1 and TRBJ1-1, with a possible D match to TRBD1 (5 bases). Germline V lookup: CDR1 MGHRA, CDR2 YSYEKL. The ends were cut back, 1 base at V and 4 bases at J, with 16 bases in the middle. The CDR3 has 16 residues. CDR3 DNA sequence: TGCGCCAGCAGCCAAGTCCAGGTCAGGGTGAGCACTGAAGCTTTCTTT. Translation gives CASSQVQVRVSTEAFF.

This clone has only one observation. The conserved final phenylalanine or tryptophan is absent from the CDR3, which likely points to a read error. The chain has TRBV5-4 and TRBJ2-7; D possibly corresponds to TRBD1 (5 bases). CDR1 and CDR2 (germline): SGHNT, YYREEE (reference sequence). The CDR3 is 16 amino acids. V gave up 0 bases and J gave up 2 bases, with 15 bases separating them. The CDR3 region has the DNA TGTGCCAGCAGCTTGGGATCTGGGGCAGTAACCTACGAGCAGTACCTC. Its translation is CASSLGSGAVTYEQYL.

The chain couples TRBV27 to TRBJ2-7; 8 positions agree with TRBD1. The length of the CDR3 is 15 residues. CDR1 and CDR2 (germline): MNHEY, SMNVEV (reference sequence). The V gene end was trimmed by 4 bases and the J gene end by 3 bases; junction bases not matched to a gene: 8. The CDR3 DNA follows: TGTGCCAGCAGTTCATCCGGGACAGGACTCTACGAGCAGTACTTC. This gives the protein CASSSSGTGLYEQYF.

V usage is TRBV6-6 and J usage is TRBJ2-5; perhaps TRBD2 as D (6 bases). The DNA end lines up better with TRBJ2-7; the J call may be wrong. The CDR3 length is 15 residues. Germline V gives CDR1 MNHNY, CDR2 SVGAGI (reference sequence). The CDR3 loop reads CASSYSGTDSYEQYF. For the CDR3, the DNA is TGTGCCAGCAGTTACTCTGGGACTGATTCCTACGAGCAGTACTTC.

V usage is TRBV27 and J usage is TRBJ1-1; D is perhaps TRBD1 (5 bases). The CDR3 is made up of 15 amino acids. The germline V gene encodes CDR1 MNHEY and CDR2 SMNVEV (reference sequence). V shed 2 bases and J shed 1 base, with 11 bases lying between them. The CDR3 bases are TGTGCCAGCAGTTTACAGACAGACCGGAACACTGAAGCTTTCTTT. Its protein is CASSLQTDRNTEAFF.

The rearrangement links TRBV7-9 to TRBJ2-1; TRBD2 matches at 9 bases. Unmatched junction bases numbered 12, after V lost 2 bases and J lost 10 bases. Germline V lookup: CDR1 SEHNR, CDR2 FQNEAQ (reference sequence). This CDR3 has 16 residues. The CDR3 loop is CASSLTPSGALWEQFF. The CDR3 DNA is TGTGCCAGCAGCTTAACTCCTAGCGGGGCCCTTTGGGAGCAGTTCTTC.

V usage is TRBV15 and J usage is TRBJ1-3; no firm D call. Germline values: CDR1 LNHNV, CDR2 YYDKDF (reference sequence). The CDR3 is 15 residues long. V was trimmed by 0 bases and J by 1 base, leaving 7 bases between them. CDR3 in DNA: TGTGCCACCAGCAGAGAGAGGGTTTCTGGAAACACCATATATTTT. Residues: CATSRERVSGNTIYF.

A few counts support this clone. J is TRBJ1-1 and V is TRBV10-2; D perhaps matches TRBD1 (6 bases). The germline V and J ends were trimmed by 5 bases and 6 bases, with 13 bases remaining between them. The CDR3 covers 13 residues. The germline CDR1 and CDR2 sequences are WSHSY and SAAADI. The CDR3 protein is CASSTQGQPEAFF. The DNA for the CDR3 is TGCGCCAGCAGTACACAGGGCCAGCCTGAAGCTTTCTTT.

The genes are TRBV30 and TRBJ2-3, with 12 nucleotides matching TRBD2. The CDR3 has 14 amino acids. The germline V gene has CDR1 GTSNPN and CDR2 SVGIG (reference sequence). After removal of 7 bases from V and 2 bases from J, the junction contained 4 bases not matched to a gene. The CDR3 coding sequence is TGTGCCTCTCGACTAGCGGGGGCCACAGATACGCAGTATTTT. Amino acid sequence: CASRLAGATDTQYF.

This chain uses TRBV11-2 with TRBJ2-1; D may be TRBD2 (5 bases). The CDR3 has 15 amino acids. The V and J ends lost 0 bases and 6 bases respectively, with 12 bases between them. Germline V CDR1 and CDR2: SGHAT, FQNNGV. CDR3: CASSLDRRFLNEQFF. CDR3 DNA sequence: TGTGCCAGCAGCTTAGATCGGAGGTTTCTCAATGAGCAGTTCTTC.

This clone was seen a few times. The chain links TRBV5-5 to TRBJ2-7; possible D gene TRBD2, 5 bases. Trimming took off 0 bases at V and 8 bases at J, with 18 bases between the two ends. Germline CDR1 reads SGHKS; CDR2 reads YYEKEE (reference sequence). The CDR3 sequence is 15 residues long. The CDR3 bases are TGTGCCAGCAGCTTGGCAGCGAGACATTCGGGAAAGCAGTACTTC. Translated, it gives CASSLAARHSGKQYF.

The chain has TRBV25-1 and TRBJ2-3; 9 nucleotides agree with TRBD2. Germline-derived CDR1 and CDR2 are MGHDK and SYGVNS. With V trimmed by 3 bases and J by 3 bases, 7 bases remained unmatched. The length of the CDR3 is 16 residues. Here the CDR3 reads CASSDWRGGLTDTQYF. Here the CDR3 DNA reads TGTGCCAGCAGTGACTGGCGGGGGGGCCTTACAGATACGCAGTATTTT.